This T cell receptor (beta chain) is from a study of glioma-infiltrating T cells. The study's findings and limits: Signature shared blood CDR3 motifs were enriched in low-divergence and depleted in high-divergence patients.

Note on this clonotype: Its cognate antigen is unknown. One end of the junction does not line up with germline, which may come from a read error.

CDR1 is MGHRA, CDR2 YSYEKL, per germline. This CDR3 is 12 amino acids long. TCR alpha and beta CDR3 regions were amplified from RNA using iRepertoire nested multiplex PCR. TCRdb re-called the multiplex PCR reads with MiXCR, one entry per CDR3 protein. Here the sample spans around 350,000 distinct CDR3 sequences, about 40% being singletons. The chain is built from TRBV4-1 and TRBJ2-1; D uncertain. The origin of this receptor is a human donor with low-grade glioma or glioblastoma, undergoing nonglioma brain surgery, or in good health (not recorded which). What was sequenced was glioma tissue, nonneoplastic brain tissue, or PBMCs (not recorded which). CDR3 region: CVSSHDYNEQFF. CDR3 bases: TGCGTCAGCAGTCATGACTACAATGAGCAGTTCTTC.